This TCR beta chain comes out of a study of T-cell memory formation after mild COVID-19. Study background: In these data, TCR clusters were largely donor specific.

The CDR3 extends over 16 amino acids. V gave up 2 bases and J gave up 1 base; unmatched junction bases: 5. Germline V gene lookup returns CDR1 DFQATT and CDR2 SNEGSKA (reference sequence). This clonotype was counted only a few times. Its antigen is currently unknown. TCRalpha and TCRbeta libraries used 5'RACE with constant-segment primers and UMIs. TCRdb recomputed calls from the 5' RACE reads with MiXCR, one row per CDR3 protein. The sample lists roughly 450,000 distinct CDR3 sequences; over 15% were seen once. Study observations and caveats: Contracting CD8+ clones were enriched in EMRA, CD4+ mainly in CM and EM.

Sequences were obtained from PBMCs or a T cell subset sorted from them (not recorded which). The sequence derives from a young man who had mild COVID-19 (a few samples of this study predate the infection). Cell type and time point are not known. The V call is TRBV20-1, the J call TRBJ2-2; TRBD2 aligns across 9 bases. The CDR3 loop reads CSARLAGTLNTGELFF. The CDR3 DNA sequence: TGCAGTGCTAGACTAGCGGGGACCTTGAACACCGGGGAGCTGTTTTTT.